The entry below describes one T cell receptor beta chain. Germline V gives CDR1 SGDLS, CDR2 YYNGEE. This CDR3 contains 14 residues. Germline trimming cut 7 bases from V and 0 bases from J; bases unmatched to any gene: 6. The data were obtained in a study of blood T cell repertoires in COVID-19. This table comes from immunoSEQ multiplex PCR, and its TCRdb copy is limited to in-frame clones, with some not included. The sample carries approximately 91,000 clones, about four fifths recorded once. The sequence was obtained from a man aged 65-85 years with acute or convalescent COVID-19. What was sequenced was peripheral blood. The chain carries TRBV9 and TRBJ1-1, with 7 bases that match TRBD1. Here the CDR3 reads CASARGQVNTEAFF. CDR3 DNA: TGTGCCAGCGCTAGGGGGCAGGTGAACACTGAAGCTTTCTTT.